The clone carrying this TCR beta chain was seen a handful of times. The antigen is not known. The sample belongs to a study of blood T cells in healthy people across ages. Study-wide results and limits: Roughly linear declines in TCR beta diversity per million T cells occurred with age. Estimates drawn from one million T cells were deemed to understate diversity.

Then a second PCR, running about 6 to 11 cycles, was carried out with a sample-barcoded 5' primer and a J-beta primer mix. From each sample, at least 2.5 million paired-end reads containing CDR3 were obtained. Each CDR3 protein is one row after TCRdb ran MiXCR on the 5' RACE reads. The profile shows about 1 million distinct CDR3 sequences, 40% to 45% of them singletons. The CDR3 has 16 amino acids. Germline lookup yields CDR1 KGHSH and CDR2 LQKENI. V lost 5 bases and J 3 bases, leaving 19 bases between the germline ends. The sample was blood. The clonotype originates from a woman in her sixties in good health. The chain links TRBV18 to TRBJ1-1, with D possibly matching TRBD1 (6 bases). CDR3 region: CASSAYTIQGYTEAFF. DNA of the CDR3: TGTGCCAGCTCAGCATACACTATACAGGGATACACTGAAGCTTTCTTT.